Listed below are T cell receptor beta chains from one sample, sequenced in a study of human T cells and chemical hapten exposure. Via MiXCR, TCRdb re-called the RACE reads, giving one row per CDR3 protein. The sample consists of about 68,000 distinct CDR3 sequences, around 9.9% of them appearing once. Sequencing used whole blood, obtained in connection with sensitization to the hapten diphenylcyclopropenone (DPC). The source of these receptors is a woman aged 45-65 years with alopecia areata. Some clones in this sample may be carry-over from other donors' samples. Both conserved end residues are part of each CDR3. The D gene is left open where the match is weak. Part of the rows lack a size; the others show once, few, many or a class for expanded clones.

J: TRBJ2-5; length: 14; size: few; D: -; V: TRBV12-5; CDR3: CASGPRGNQETQYF; DNA: TGTGCTAGTGGCCCTCGGGGAAACCAAGAGACCCAGTACTTC
J: TRBJ1-2; length: 15; size: -; D: -; V: TRBV2; CDR3: CASQIGRGANYGYTF; DNA: TGTGCCAGCCAAATCGGGCGGGGAGCTAACTATGGCTACACCTTC
J: TRBJ2-2; length: 15; size: many; D: -; V: TRBV11-2; CDR3: CASSLDSANTGELFF; DNA: TGTGCCAGCAGCCTAGACAGCGCGAACACCGGGGAGCTGTTTTTT
J: TRBJ1-2; length: 15; size: few; D: -; V: TRBV19; CDR3: CASSDSFSGAHGYTF; DNA: TGTGCCAGTAGCGATTCATTTTCGGGGGCGCATGGCTACACCTTC
J: TRBJ1-5; length: 12; size: -; D: -; V: TRBV6-2/TRBV6-3; CDR3: CASSIGAAIQHF; DNA: TGTGCCAGCAGTATTGGCGCGGCAATCCAGCATTTT
J: TRBJ2-1; length: 17; size: -; D: -; V: TRBV20-1; CDR3: CSARDYVGTEAGNEQFF; DNA: TGCAGTGCTAGAGATTATGTCGGGACGGAGGCGGGCAATGAGCAGTTCTTC
J: TRBJ2-7; length: 14; size: -; D: -; V: TRBV6-6; CDR3: CASTEGRLMDEQYF; DNA: TGTGCCAGCACTGAGGGGCGGTTAATGGACGAGCAGTACTTC
J: TRBJ2-5; length: 14; size: -; D: -; V: TRBV7-2; CDR3: CASSFGGMGETQYF; DNA: TGTGCCAGCAGCTTTGGGGGGATGGGGGAGACCCAGTACTTC
J: TRBJ2-7; length: 14; size: few; D: -; V: TRBV5-4; CDR3: CASSLGGGTYEQYF; DNA: TGTGCCAGCAGCTTGGGCGGAGGTACCTACGAGCAGTACTTC
J: TRBJ2-1; length: 14; size: -; D: -; V: TRBV4-3; CDR3: CASSSKTGYNEQFF; DNA: TGCGCCAGCAGCAGTAAGACAGGTTACAATGAGCAGTTCTTC
J: TRBJ2-5; length: 12; size: -; D: -; V: TRBV7-2; CDR3: CASSRTEETQYF; DNA: TGTGCCAGCAGCCGTACTGAGGAGACCCAGTACTTC
J: TRBJ2-5; length: 14; size: many; D: -; V: TRBV7-9; CDR3: CASSYPWGSETQYF; DNA: TGTGCCAGCAGCTACCCATGGGGGTCGGAGACCCAGTACTTC
J: TRBJ2-7; length: 14; size: many; D: TRBD2; V: TRBV12-3/TRBV12-4; CDR3: CASSFREGLSEQYF; DNA: TGTGCCAGCAGTTTCCGGGAGGGCCTCTCCGAGCAGTACTTC
J: TRBJ2-3; length: 16; size: many; D: -; V: TRBV13; CDR3: CASSLLGGGSTDTQYF; DNA: TGTGCCAGCAGCTTACTGGGAGGCGGTTCCACAGATACGCAGTATTTT
J: TRBJ2-3; length: 13; size: few; D: -; V: TRBV7-2; CDR3: CASSLSLADTQYF; DNA: TGTGCCAGCAGCTTAAGCCTCGCGGATACGCAGTATTTT
J: TRBJ2-1; length: 18; size: many; D: -; V: TRBV6-1; CDR3: CASSEVPGALSSYNEQFF; DNA: TGTGCCAGCAGTGAAGTCCCAGGGGCCCTTAGCTCCTACAATGAGCAGTTCTTC
J: TRBJ2-1; length: 13; size: few; D: -; V: TRBV5-1; CDR3: CASSLNPFNEQFF; DNA: TGCGCCAGCAGCTTGAATCCCTTTAATGAGCAGTTCTTC
J: TRBJ1-5; length: 14; size: many; D: TRBD1; V: TRBV6-6; CDR3: CASSKGQANQPQHF; DNA: TGTGCCAGCAGTAAGGGACAGGCCAATCAGCCCCAGCATTTT
J: TRBJ2-5; length: 17; size: many; D: TRBD2; V: TRBV12-3/TRBV12-4; CDR3: CASSQTSGGAGAATQYF; DNA: TGTGCCAGCAGTCAGACTAGCGGGGGGGCTGGGGCAGCGACCCAGTACTTC
J: TRBJ1-3; length: 14; size: -; D: -; V: TRBV18; CDR3: CASLKQPSGNTIYF; DNA: TGTGCCAGCTTAAAACAGCCTTCTGGAAACACCATATATTTT
J: TRBJ2-2; length: 16; size: -; D: TRBD2; V: TRBV18; CDR3: CASSSWTRGNTGELFF; DNA: TGTGCCAGCTCATCTTGGACTAGGGGGAACACCGGGGAGCTGTTTTTT
J: TRBJ1-2; length: 14; size: many; D: -; V: TRBV3-1; CDR3: CASSSSGRAYGYTF; DNA: TGTGCCAGCAGCAGTTCGGGGAGAGCCTATGGCTACACCTTC
J: TRBJ2-7; length: 14; size: -; D: -; V: TRBV7-2; CDR3: CASSPGRSSYEQYF; DNA: TGTGCCAGCAGCCCGGGACGGAGCTCCTACGAGCAGTACTTC
J: TRBJ1-2; length: 13; size: many; D: -; V: TRBV29-1; CDR3: CSVEDALLRGYTF; DNA: TGCAGCGTTGAAGATGCACTACTGAGGGGCTACACCTTC
J: TRBJ1-1; length: 10; size: -; D: -; V: TRBV30; CDR3: CAWSPFGAFF; DNA: TGTGCCTGGAGTCCGTTTGGGGCTTTCTTT
J: TRBJ2-1; length: 15; size: few; D: -; V: TRBV7-9; CDR3: CASSLGQGGDNEQFF; DNA: TGTGCCAGCAGCTTAGGACAGGGAGGAGACAATGAGCAGTTCTTC
J: TRBJ2-7; length: 16; size: many; D: TRBD1; V: TRBV14; CDR3: CASSHPGQGWAYEQYF; DNA: TGTGCCAGCAGCCATCCTGGACAGGGGTGGGCCTACGAGCAGTACTTC
J: TRBJ2-4; length: 14; size: medium-sized; D: TRBD2; V: TRBV20-1; CDR3: CSAPRTSGVNIQYF; DNA: TGCAGTGCTCCCCGGACTAGCGGGGTGAACATTCAGTACTTC
J: TRBJ2-7; length: 16; size: many; D: TRBD2; V: TRBV7-2; CDR3: CASSYKGTSGGYEQYF; DNA: TGTGCCAGCAGCTATAAAGGGACAAGCGGGGGCTACGAGCAGTACTTC
J: TRBJ2-3; length: 16; size: many; D: TRBD2; V: TRBV3-1; CDR3: CASSQDILAGLDTQYF; DNA: TGTGCCAGCAGCCAAGATATACTAGCGGGGTTGGATACGCAGTATTTT
J: TRBJ2-1; length: 15; size: many; D: -; V: TRBV7-8; CDR3: CASSLEAAGKDEQFF; DNA: TGTGCCAGCAGCTTAGAAGCGGCGGGGAAGGATGAGCAGTTCTTC
J: TRBJ2-2; length: 17; size: many; D: -; V: TRBV11-2; CDR3: CASSFTPVRSNTGEPFF; DNA: TGTGCCAGCAGCTTCACCCCCGTACGTTCGAACACCGGGGAGCCGTTTTTT
J: TRBJ2-7; length: 14; size: -; D: -; V: TRBV5-1; CDR3: CASGVSGADYEQYF; DNA: TGCGCCAGCGGAGTTTCGGGGGCAGACTACGAGCAGTACTTC
J: TRBJ1-3; length: 14; size: few; D: -; V: TRBV5-6; CDR3: CASSSRPLWDTIYF; DNA: TGTGCCAGCAGCTCCCGGCCCCTGTGGGACACCATATATTTT
J: TRBJ2-4; length: 17; size: few; D: TRBD2; V: TRBV7-2; CDR3: CASSSKAGVSSGNIQYF; DNA: TGTGCCAGCAGCTCGAAAGCGGGAGTCTCCTCCGGAAACATTCAGTACTTC
J: TRBJ1-3; length: 12; size: -; D: -; V: TRBV29-1; CDR3: CSVVITGNTIYF; DNA: TGCAGCGTTGTCATTACGGGAAACACCATATATTTT
J: TRBJ2-2; length: 15; size: -; D: TRBD1; V: TRBV7-3; CDR3: CASRPTGGNTGELFF; DNA: TGTGCCAGCAGACCCACAGGGGGAAACACCGGGGAGCTGTTTTTT
J: TRBJ2-3; length: 17; size: few; D: -; V: TRBV4-2; CDR3: CASSQDLGNWGTDTQYF; DNA: TGTGCCAGCAGCCAAGATCTGGGAAATTGGGGCACAGATACGCAGTATTTT
J: TRBJ1-2; length: 15; size: many; D: TRBD1; V: TRBV7-9; CDR3: CASSLSGRGPDGYTF; DNA: TGTGCCAGCAGCTTATCGGGCAGGGGGCCTGATGGCTACACCTTC
J: TRBJ2-2; length: 19; size: many; D: -; V: TRBV6-6; CDR3: CASFPNPGQTTSSTGELFF; DNA: TGTGCCAGCTTCCCCAACCCCGGACAGACTACGAGTTCCACCGGGGAGCTGTTTTTT
J: TRBJ2-3; length: 13; size: -; D: -; V: TRBV3-1; CDR3: CASSQANTDTQYF; DNA: TGTGCCAGCAGCCAAGCCAACACAGATACGCAGTATTTT
J: TRBJ2-1; length: 15; size: many; D: -; V: TRBV28; CDR3: CASSLDWTAYNEQFF; DNA: TGTGCCAGCAGTCTGGACTGGACCGCCTACAATGAGCAGTTCTTC
J: TRBJ2-7; length: 11; size: -; D: -; V: TRBV12-2; CDR3: CVSWTSYEQYF; DNA: TGTGTAAGTTGGACGTCCTACGAGCAGTACTTC
J: TRBJ2-6; length: 19; size: many; D: TRBD1; V: TRBV19; CDR3: CASSPLGDRTTSGANVLTF; DNA: TGTGCCAGTAGTCCCTTAGGGGACAGGACCACCTCTGGGGCCAACGTCCTGACTTTC
J: TRBJ2-7; length: 11; size: few; D: -; V: TRBV6-6; CDR3: CASSYENEQYF; DNA: TGTGCCAGCAGTTACGAGAACGAGCAGTACTTC
J: TRBJ1-2; length: 15; size: -; D: -; V: TRBV6-2/TRBV6-3; CDR3: CASSYSTTINYGYTF; DNA: TGTGCCAGCAGTTACTCGACAACTATAAACTATGGCTACACCTTC
J: TRBJ2-5; length: 15; size: -; D: TRBD1; V: TRBV4-1; CDR3: CASSPLDRGQEPPYF; DNA: TGCGCCAGCAGCCCCTTAGACCGAGGACAGGAGCCACCGTACTTC
J: TRBJ2-7; length: 15; size: few; D: TRBD1; V: TRBV27; CDR3: CASSLSGQFFYEQYF; DNA: TGTGCCAGCAGTTTATCGGGACAGTTCTTTTACGAGCAGTACTTC
J: TRBJ2-1; length: 15; size: few; D: TRBD2; V: TRBV10-2; CDR3: CASSRLAGGRDEQFF; DNA: TGCGCCAGCAGCAGACTAGCGGGAGGGAGAGATGAGCAGTTCTTC
J: TRBJ2-6; length: 19; size: few; D: -; V: TRBV7-2; CDR3: CASSLVGTADTSGANVLTF; DNA: TGTGCCAGCAGCTTAGTCGGGACCGCTGATACCTCTGGGGCCAACGTCCTGACTTTC
J: TRBJ1-2; length: 13; size: many; D: -; V: TRBV6-5; CDR3: CASSYDRSYGYTF; DNA: TGTGCCAGCAGTTACGACAGGTCCTATGGCTACACCTTC
J: TRBJ1-5; length: 18; size: -; D: -; V: TRBV10-3; CDR3: CAISDGGSKSRPNQPQHF; DNA: TGTGCCATCAGTGATGGCGGGTCTAAGTCACGGCCCAATCAGCCCCAGCATTTT
J: TRBJ1-4; length: 13; size: many; D: -; V: TRBV29-1; CDR3: CSVNRIGGEKLFF; DNA: TGCAGCGTTAACAGGATCGGGGGTGAAAAACTGTTTTTT
J: TRBJ2-6; length: 17; size: many; D: -; V: TRBV6-5; CDR3: CASSYYGTFSGANVLTF; DNA: TGTGCCAGCAGTTACTACGGGACATTCTCTGGGGCCAACGTCCTGACTTTC
J: TRBJ2-3; length: 15; size: -; D: -; V: TRBV7-3; CDR3: CASSLTTVMADTQYF; DNA: TGTGCCAGCAGCTTAACGACGGTAATGGCGGATACGCAGTATTTT
J: TRBJ2-1; length: 14; size: many; D: -; V: TRBV29-1; CDR3: CSVVRLLSGDEQFF; DNA: TGCAGCGTTGTGCGGCTCCTCTCGGGAGATGAGCAGTTCTTC
J: TRBJ2-5; length: 13; size: few; D: -; V: TRBV4-1; CDR3: CASSRQAQETQYF; DNA: TGCGCCAGCTCCCGACAGGCTCAAGAGACCCAGTACTTC
J: TRBJ1-1; length: 13; size: many; D: -; V: TRBV13; CDR3: CASSWGALTEAFF; DNA: TGTGCCAGCAGCTGGGGGGCTCTCACTGAAGCTTTCTTT